Below, 28 T cell receptor beta chains from the same sample are listed, as sequenced in a study of T-cell reconstitution after alpha-beta-depleted transplantation in children. Unique molecular identifiers were used in preparing the TCRbeta library. TCRdb independently ran MiXCR on the PCR reads; one entry per CDR3 protein. Found here are around 700,000 distinct CDR3 sequences, under 15% of them singletons; the top ten hold around 0.76%. This sample comprised PBMCs, obtained before TCRalphabeta/CD19-depleted stem cell transplant. All receptors derive from a girl aged 2 to 9 with congenital amegakaryocytic thrombocytopenia, due to receive a stem cell transplant.

This clonotype came up a few times. In nucleotides, the CDR3 is TGCAGTGCTAGGTTGGGGAGCACAGATACGCAGTATTTT. Translating gives CSARLGSTDTQYF. The rearrangement joins TRBV20-1 to TRBJ2-3; no clear D. The CDR3 extends over 13 amino acids. Germline CDR1 and CDR2: DFQATT and SNEGSKA (reference sequence). V lost 3 bases, J lost 0 bases, and 7 bases lay in between.

The chain employs TRBV2 and TRBJ1-6; 7 bases align to TRBD1. Per the germline V gene, CDR1 is SNHLY and CDR2 is FYNNEI. Trimming at V came to 4 bases and at J to 5 bases, leaving 5 bases not matched to a gene. The CDR3 totals 15 residues. The CDR3, as DNA: TGTGCCAGCAGTGTGGGACAGATTCATAATTCACCCCTCCACTTT. Translated, it gives CASSVGQIHNSPLHF.

This clonotype was detected many times. The CDR3 region has the DNA TGTGCCAGCAGCTTAGACCGGGGTAGCGGGGTTTACAATGAGCAGTTCTTC. Amino acid sequence: CASSLDRGSGVYNEQFF. This chain links TRBV11-2 with TRBJ2-1; 8 nucleotides line up with TRBD2. The J segment lost 4 bases and the V segment lost 0 bases, leaving 8 bases of the junction unmatched. The CDR3 has 17 residues. CDR1 is SGHAT and CDR2 is FQNNGV in the germline V gene. The variable domain in full, completed from reference TRBV11-2 and TRBJ2-1, reads EAGVAQSPRYKIIEKRQSVAFWCNPISGHATLYWYQQILGQGPKLLIQFQNNGVVDDSQLPKDRFSAERLKGVDSTLKIQPAKLEDSAVYLCASSLDRGSGVYNEQFFGPGTRLTVL.

The chain couples TRBV20-1 to TRBJ1-6; D perhaps matches TRBD1 (5 bases). The CDR3 runs to 16 residues. Germline CDR1 reads DFQATT; CDR2 reads SNEGSKA (reference sequence). Trimming cost V 5 bases and J 6 bases, with 20 bases left between them. CDR3 residues: CSAQTGTGRLNSPLHF. CDR3 DNA sequence: TGCAGTGCTCAGACTGGAACGGGACGGCTTAATTCACCCCTCCACTTT.

This clonotype was counted between two and nine times. The chain links TRBV5-1 to TRBJ1-6; 8 nucleotides align to TRBD1. The CDR3 runs 14 residues. The V gene's germline CDR1 is SGHRS and CDR2 YFSETQ. V lost 4 bases to trimming and J lost 10 bases; unmatched junction nucleotides: 7. The CDR3 reads CASSEGQETSPLHF. The CDR3 coding sequence is TGCGCCAGCAGCGAGGGACAGGAGACCTCACCCCTCCACTTT. Based on the CDR3 plus reference TRBV5-1 and TRBJ1-6, the full variable domain is KAGVTQTPRYLIKTRGQQVTLSCSPISGHRSVSWYQQTPGQGLQFLFEYFSETQRNKGNFPGRFSGRQFSNSRSEMNVSTLELGDSALYLCASSEGQETSPLHFGNGTRLTVT.

Comments on this clonotype: An end of the junction does not agree with germline; a read error may underlie this. The DNA of the CDR3 is TGTGCCAGCTGCTTGTTGAAGGATACGCAGTATTTT. Translated: CASCLLKDTQYF. The chain uses TRBV7-8 and TRBJ2-3; D remains ambiguous. CDR1 and CDR2 (germline): SGHVS, FQNEAQ. The CDR3 totals 12 residues.

In this sample, this clonotype turned up a few times. The gene calls are TRBV3-1 and TRBJ2-7; TRBD2 agrees at 9 bases. The CDR3 covers 15 residues. V lost 7 bases to trimming and J lost 5 bases; unmatched junction nucleotides: 12. The V gene's germline CDR1 is LGHDT and CDR2 YNNKEL (reference sequence). The CDR3 DNA reads TGTGCCAGCACACATACAACTAGCGGGCTTAACGAGCAGTACTTC. Translating it yields CASTHTTSGLNEQYF.

The rearrangement links TRBV20-1 to TRBJ1-2; D might be TRBD1 (5 bases). V lost 4 bases, J lost 2 bases, and 14 bases lay in between. Germline lookup yields CDR1 DFQATT and CDR2 SNEGSKA (reference sequence). This CDR3 spans 14 amino acids. As DNA, the CDR3 is TGCAGTGCTACGCTGGGGGGAAAGAACTATGGCTACACCTTC. Its translation: CSATLGGKNYGYTF.

The V and J genes are TRBV12-3 or TRBV12-4 and TRBJ2-7; maybe TRBD1 (6 bases). Trimming took 8 bases from V and 6 from J, leaving 14 bases between them. The CDR3 covers 12 residues. CDR3 amino acids: CASLQGTGEQYF. The DNA for the CDR3 is TGTGCCAGCCTACAGGGTACCGGCGAGCAGTACTTC.

In its sample, this clonotype was seen many times. The chain couples TRBV20-1 to TRBJ1-2, with D unclear. From germline, CDR1 is DFQATT and CDR2 SNEGSKA (reference sequence). Trimming stripped 6 bases from V and 5 bases from J, with 10 bases between. The CDR3 loop spans 11 amino acids. The CDR3 protein is CSAEEIYGYTF. Here the CDR3 DNA reads TGCAGTGCCGAGGAAATTTATGGCTACACCTTC.

This clonotype was seen repeatedly, ten times or more. The chain couples TRBV20-1 to TRBJ1-3, with 7 bases fitting TRBD1. Germline values: CDR1 DFQATT, CDR2 SNEGSKA (reference sequence). J was trimmed by 3 bases and V by 2 bases; bases with no gene match: 4. The CDR3 runs to 14 residues. The CDR3 DNA reads as TGCAGTGCTAGAAAGGGGGCGCGTGGAAACACCATATATTTT. The encoded protein is CSARKGARGNTIYF.

The J gene is TRBJ2-7, the V gene TRBV12-3 or TRBV12-4, with 7 positions matching TRBD1. J lost 2 bases, V lost 7 bases, and 11 bases had no gene match. CDR3 length equals 15 residues. This CDR3 reads CASTATMTGTYEQYF. CDR3 in DNA: TGTGCCAGCACCGCGACCATGACAGGGACCTACGAGCAGTACTTC.

In its sample, this clonotype was seen many times. The rearrangement joins TRBV5-6 to TRBJ2-7; D might be TRBD1 (5 bases). Germline CDR1 reads SGHDT; CDR2 reads YYEEEE. The CDR3 covers 11 residues. V was pared by 4 bases and J by 11 bases, with 13 bases between. Written as DNA, the CDR3 is TGTGCCAGCAGCGATGACAGCCTAGAGTACTTC. Protein product: CASSDDSLEYF.

This clonotype was counted a few times. The rearrangement uses TRBV12-3 or TRBV12-4 and TRBJ2-2; D possibly corresponds to TRBD2 (6 bases). Trimming cost V 6 bases and J 6 bases, with 20 bases left between them. The CDR3 covers 16 residues. The CDR3 protein is CASRQRGLASPGELFF. CDR3 nucleotides: TGTGCCAGCAGGCAAAGGGGACTTGCCTCCCCCGGGGAGCTGTTTTTT.

Ten or more counts support this clonotype. V and J are TRBV11-2 and TRBJ2-1, with 10 bases that match TRBD2. Looked up from germline, CDR1 is SGHAT and CDR2 is FQNNGV. The length of the CDR3 is 14 residues. V trimming: 7 bases; J trimming: 8 bases; junction bases outside the gene matches: 8. The CDR3 bases are TGTGCCAGCAATATTCTAGCGGGAGAGCATGAGCAGTTCTTC. This gives the protein CASNILAGEHEQFF.

This clonotype was seen many times. The chain recombines TRBV20-1 with TRBJ2-1; 10 positions agree with TRBD2. The CDR3 consists of 14 residues. From germline, CDR1 is DFQATT and CDR2 SNEGSKA (reference sequence). The trim removed 6 bases at V and 7 bases at J, leaving 9 bases unmatched. DNA of the CDR3: TGCAGTGCAGCTAGCGGGAGTGGGGGTAATGAGCAGTTCTTC. This translates into CSAASGSGGNEQFF.

The table lists this clonotype with many counts. The CDR3 DNA sequence: TGTGCCACCAGTGATCTCCCCGTCGTAGCGGGAAGCGAGCAGTTCTTC. Protein product: CATSDLPVVAGSEQFF. The chain links TRBV24-1 to TRBJ2-1; the match to TRBD2 covers 8 bases. Losses at the gene ends were 3 bases for V and 10 bases for J; bases not matched to a gene: 13. The V gene's germline CDR1 is KGHDR and CDR2 SFDVKD. The CDR3 has 16 residues.

This clonotype was seen many times. The chain carries TRBV5-1 and TRBJ2-5; D remains ambiguous. Trimming took 6 bases from V and 3 from J, leaving 12 bases between them. Germline V gene sequence: CDR1 SGHRS, CDR2 YFSETQ. CDR3 length: 13 residues. CDR3 region: CASIPNTEETQYF. The CDR3 nucleotides read TGCGCCAGCATTCCAAATACGGAAGAGACCCAGTACTTC.

In this sample, this clonotype turned up many times. CDR3 sequence: CASSLGALAFPSYEQYF. DNA of the CDR3: TGCGCCAGCAGTCTTGGGGCATTAGCGTTCCCTTCCTACGAGCAGTACTTC. The V and J genes are TRBV5-1 and TRBJ2-7, with D tentatively TRBD1 or TRBD2 (5 bases each). CDR3 length: 17 residues. Germline CDR1 SGHRS, CDR2 YFSETQ. Trimming stripped 5 bases from V and 1 base from J, with 22 bases between.

This clonotype was recorded at least ten times. This chain connects TRBV5-1 to TRBJ2-1, with 7 bases matching TRBD1. CDR1 and CDR2 from the germline V gene are SGHRS and YFSETQ. The CDR3 totals 16 residues. V shed 3 bases and J 1 base; nucleotides not matched to a gene: 7. The CDR3 DNA reads TGCGCCAGCAGCTGGTGGGACAGCCAATCCTACAATGAGCAGTTCTTC. Protein sequence: CASSWWDSQSYNEQFF.

The genes are TRBV5-1 and TRBJ2-6; maybe TRBD1 (6 bases). The CDR3 runs to 15 residues. Between the trimmed V and J ends, which lost 7 bases and 2 bases, there was a span of 13 bases. Germline-derived CDR1 and CDR2 are SGHRS and YFSETQ. CDR3 sequence reads: CASFQGDTGANVLTF. CDR3 bases: TGCGCCAGCTTTCAAGGGGACACTGGGGCCAACGTCCTGACTTTC.

Many counts were recorded for this clonotype. The genes are TRBV27 and TRBJ2-3; the D is unclear. The CDR3 runs 15 residues. Germline V gene sequence: CDR1 MNHEY, CDR2 SMNVEV (reference sequence). Trimming cost V 3 bases and J 2 bases, with 12 bases left between them. The CDR3 loop is CASSFPRINTDTQYF. The CDR3 DNA reads TGTGCCAGCAGTTTCCCCCGGATCAACACAGATACGCAGTATTTT.

The rearrangement joins TRBV14 to TRBJ1-2; TRBD1 agrees at 8 bases. The CDR3 loop spans 15 amino acids. V gave up 4 bases and J gave up 0 bases; unmatched junction bases: 4. Germline V gene sequence: CDR1 SGHDN, CDR2 FVKESK. The CDR3 region has the DNA TGTGCCAGCAGCCCGTTGACAGGGGCTAACTATGGCTACACCTTC. Its translation: CASSPLTGANYGYTF.

This clonotype has only a few counts. This CDR3 reads CASSLTDRGFTGELFF. The CDR3 bases are TGTGCCAGCAGCTTGACGGACAGGGGGTTTACCGGGGAGCTGTTTTTT. The chain is built from TRBV7-8 and TRBJ2-2, with 10 positions matching TRBD1. The CDR3 totals 16 residues. Germline V gives CDR1 SGHVS, CDR2 FQNEAQ. J gave up 5 bases and V 3 bases, and 6 bases lay outside the gene matches.

This clonotype was counted ten times or more. The gene calls are TRBV18 and TRBJ2-7, with D uncertain. V was shortened by 1 base and J by 2 bases, with 6 bases between the two germline ends. Germline V gives CDR1 KGHSH, CDR2 LQKENI. The CDR3 has 13 residues. The CDR3 is CASSPRDPYEQYF. The DNA for the CDR3 is TGTGCCAGCTCACCACGGGATCCCTACGAGCAGTACTTC.

This clonotype was seen repeatedly, ten times or more. This rearrangement joins TRBV20-1 to TRBJ2-1; unclear D gene. Germline lookup yields CDR1 DFQATT and CDR2 SNEGSKA (reference sequence). The CDR3 is 14 residues long. Trimming pared 5 bases from V and 4 bases from J, leaving 15 bases between. The DNA of the CDR3 is TGCAGTGCTGGAAGCTACCAGCGTTACAATGAGCAGTTCTTC. Translating it yields CSAGSYQRYNEQFF.

A few counts support this clonotype. The V gene is TRBV20-1, the J gene TRBJ2-5; D remains ambiguous. Trimming took off 2 bases at V and 3 bases at J, with 10 bases between the two ends. The length of the CDR3 is 13 residues. Germline V gene data show CDR1 as DFQATT and CDR2 as SNEGSKA (reference sequence). Here the CDR3 reads CSARIRIEETQYF. As DNA, the CDR3 is TGCAGTGCTAGAATACGGATAGAAGAGACCCAGTACTTC.

This clonotype occurred a few times. The chain has TRBV12-3 or TRBV12-4 and TRBJ2-7; 7 bases are shared with TRBD2. There are 14 residues in the CDR3. V gave up 6 bases and J gave up 4 bases; unmatched junction bases: 9. The CDR3 spells CASSPAGEVYEQYF. CDR3 coding DNA: TGTGCCAGCAGCCCGGCGGGAGAAGTTTACGAGCAGTACTTC.